The 7 T cell receptor beta chains presented below share a single source sample, sequenced in a study of shared clonotypes between healthy human individuals. Profiled with immunoSEQ multiplex PCR; TCRdb holds only in-frame clones, not every one. The sample includes approximately 500,000 clones, about 80% seen only once; the top ten take under 15%. Material for sequencing was PBMCs. The origin of the receptors is a woman between 40 and 50 years old in good health. Some clones in this sample may be carry-over from other donors' samples.

As for this clone: The same CDR3 arises from other DNA sequences in this sample as well. The chain is built from TRBV5-1 and TRBJ1-3; 7 bases fit TRBD1. Germline V CDR1 and CDR2: SGHRS, YFSETQ. The CDR3 runs to 14 residues. V was pared by 6 bases and J by 4 bases, with 7 bases of the junction left unmatched. The chain's CDR3 is CASKDQGDGNTIYF. In nucleotides, the CDR3 is TGCGCCAGCAAGGACCAGGGGGACGGAAACACCATATATTTT.

The V gene is TRBV5-4, the J gene TRBJ1-1; 9 nucleotides agree with TRBD1. The V segment lost 4 bases and the J segment 1 base; nucleotides outside the gene matches: 5. Looked up from germline, CDR1 is SGHNT and CDR2 is YYREEE (reference sequence). The CDR3 has 15 residues. CDR3 coding DNA: TGTGCCAGCAGCACTAACAGGGGGCGGAACACTGAAGCTTTCTTT. Its protein product is CASSTNRGRNTEAFF.

V gene TRBV5-5 combines with J gene TRBJ1-1, with D unclear. Germline assignment: CDR1 SGHKS and CDR2 YYEKEE (reference sequence). V lost 4 bases and J lost 0, with 10 bases in between. The CDR3 contains 14 residues. The CDR3 reads CASSVDGMNTEAFF. The CDR3 DNA is TGTGCCAGCAGCGTGGACGGGATGAACACTGAAGCTTTCTTT.

The chain joins TRBV11-2 to TRBJ2-6; D remains ambiguous. The V end lost 5 bases, the J end lost 4 bases, and 6 bases lay between the germline ends. CDR3 size: 13 residues. Germline CDR1 SGHAT, CDR2 FQNNGV. CDR3 sequence reads: CASSQAGANVLTF. CDR3 DNA: TGTGCCAGCAGCCAGGCCGGGGCCAACGTCCTGACTTTC.

J is TRBJ2-5 and V is TRBV7-9; 10 bases align to TRBD1. The V segment lost 6 bases and the J segment 5 bases; nucleotides outside the gene matches: 3. CDR3 length equals 13 residues. CDR1 is SEHNR and CDR2 is FQNEAQ in the germline V gene (reference sequence). The CDR3 reads CASRPGQGETQYF. The CDR3 DNA reads as TGTGCCAGCAGACCGGGACAGGGGGAGACCCAGTACTTC.

The chain couples TRBV7-3 to TRBJ2-3, with 9 positions matching TRBD2. The V gene end was trimmed by 3 bases and the J gene end by 6 bases; junction bases not matched to a gene: 10. This CDR3 comprises 16 residues. Germline CDR1 reads SGHTA; CDR2 reads FQGTGA. The CDR3 sequence: CASSFTSGRSLDTQYF. CDR3 nucleotide sequence: TGTGCCAGCAGCTTTACTAGCGGGCGTTCGTTGGATACGCAGTATTTT.

CDR3 sequence (DNA): TGCGCCAGCAGCTTGTCGAGGAGTGGGGGGTTCGCGAACACCGGGGAGCTGTTTTTT. Its protein is CASSLSRSGGFANTGELFF. This chain joins TRBV5-1 and TRBJ2-2, with a tentative D call TRBD2 (6 bases). The CDR3 has 19 residues. Trimming shortened V by 1 base and J by 0 bases, and 19 bases separated the two germline ends. The germline CDR1 and CDR2 sequences are SGHRS and YFSETQ. The full variable domain, rest sourced from reference TRBV5-1 and TRBJ2-2, is KAGVTQTPRYLIKTRGQQVTLSCSPISGHRSVSWYQQTPGQGLQFLFEYFSETQRNKGNFPGRFSGRQFSNSRSEMNVSTLELGDSALYLCASSLSRSGGFANTGELFFGEGSRLTVL.